The 29 T cell receptor beta chains below come from one sample, sequenced in a study of beta chain features in type 1 diabetes. Study outcomes and limitations: Moderate but significant shortening of TCRB CDR3s was recorded in all four CD4+ subsets from Type 1 diabetes patients.

Sequenced material consisted of expressed TCRB transcripts (all of the isolated RNA was reverse transcribed). The data were produced by immunoSEQ multiplex PCR, yet TCRdb's version contains in-frame clones alone and is incomplete. This table has under 850,000 clones, roughly 12% appearing once. Which antigens these TCRs recognize remains unknown. Sequenced sample: naive CD4+ T cells from blood. These receptors all come from a man aged 18 to 29 with type 1 diabetes.

This chain uses TRBV7-9 with TRBJ1-2; D remains ambiguous. The CDR3 runs 13 residues. The V and J ends lost 3 bases and 3 bases respectively, with 8 bases between them. Germline V gene data show CDR1 as SEHNR and CDR2 as FQNEAQ (reference sequence). The CDR3 spells CASSFAADYGYTF. CDR3 DNA: TGTGCCAGCAGCTTCGCAGCGGACTATGGCTACACCTTC.

The rearrangement joins TRBV2 to TRBJ1-3; 9 bases align to TRBD1. The CDR3 has 15 amino acids. V lost 9 bases and J lost 3; bases outside the gene matches: 9. Per the germline V gene, CDR1 is SNHLY and CDR2 is FYNNEI. This CDR3 reads CASPGQGIDGNTIYF. The CDR3 region has the DNA TGTGCCAGTCCGGGACAGGGAATTGATGGAAACACCATATATTTT.

This clone turned up a few times. The V gene is TRBV7-6, the J gene TRBJ2-1; a possible D gene is TRBD1 (6 bases). Deletions cut 3 bases from V and 2 bases from J, with 11 bases between. The CDR3 contains 15 residues. The germline gives CDR1 SGHVS, CDR2 FNYEAQ. The CDR3 nucleotides are TGTGCCAGCAGCTTGGGCAGGGGAACCTACAATGAGCAGTTCTTC. Residues: CASSLGRGTYNEQFF.

The rearrangement joins TRBV5-8 to TRBJ2-7; maybe TRBD1 (5 bases). Germline loops: CDR1 SGHTS, CDR2 YDEGEE. The CDR3 is made up of 14 amino acids. With 1 base removed from V and 2 bases from J, the gap between germline ends came to 10 bases. The CDR3 DNA reads as TGTGCCAGCAGCTTGTTGCCAGGGACCTACGAGCAGTACTTC. Amino acid sequence: CASSLLPGTYEQYF.

This clone was seen only a few times. V usage is TRBV6-5 and J usage is TRBJ1-6, with D unclear. V was clipped by 7 bases and J by 10 bases, with 14 bases between them. The CDR3 is made up of 13 amino acids. Germline CDR1 MNHEY, CDR2 SVGAGI. CDR3 DNA sequence: TGTGCCAGCAAGAACGGAGCCGGATCACCCCTCCACTTT. It specifies CASKNGAGSPLHF.

This clone was found a few times. The rearrangement links TRBV10-3 to TRBJ2-3; D not resolved. Germline V gives CDR1 ENHRY, CDR2 SYGVKD. The CDR3 length is 13 residues. The V gene lost 4 bases and the J gene lost 0 bases, with 5 bases spanning the gap. The CDR3 here is CAISGPSTDTQYF. Here the CDR3 DNA reads TGTGCCATCAGTGGGCCTAGCACAGATACGCAGTATTTT.

About this clone: Other DNA sequences in the same sample also yield this CDR3. The J gene is TRBJ1-3, the V gene TRBV9; D not certain. The V gene's germline CDR1 is SGDLS and CDR2 YYNGEE. The V gene lost 0 bases and the J gene lost 3 bases, with 1 base spanning the gap. The CDR3 length is 12 residues. DNA for the CDR3: TGTGCCAGCAGCGTAGATGGAAACACCATATATTTT. Amino acids: CASSVDGNTIYF.

The chain recombines TRBV7-6 with TRBJ2-2; D is undetermined. Trimming cost V 4 bases and J 1 base, with 13 bases left between them. CDR1 SGHVS and CDR2 FNYEAQ come from the germline V gene. The CDR3 covers 16 residues. CDR3 amino acids: CASSSSPKKNTGELFF. Written as DNA, the CDR3 is TGTGCCAGCAGCTCGTCCCCCAAGAAGAACACCGGGGAGCTGTTTTTT. Complete variable domain (other parts from reference TRBV7-6 and TRBJ2-2): GAGVSQSPRYKVTKRGQDVALRCDPISGHVSLYWYRQALGQGPEFLTYFNYEAQQDKSGLPNDRFSAERPEGSISTLTIQRTEQRDSAMYRCASSSSPKKNTGELFFGEGSRLTVL.

In this sample, this clone turned up a few times. The chain has TRBV5-1 and TRBJ2-5; TRBD1 might be the D (6 bases). This CDR3 is built from 14 residues. Trimming pared 0 bases from V and 3 bases from J, leaving 9 bases between. From germline, CDR1 is SGHRS and CDR2 YFSETQ. The DNA of the CDR3 is TGCGCCAGCAGCTTGGCGGCAGGGGAAGAGACCCAGTACTTC. It is translated as CASSLAAGEETQYF. Full variable domain (remainder filled in from reference TRBV5-1 and TRBJ2-5): KAGVTQTPRYLIKTRGQQVTLSCSPISGHRSVSWYQQTPGQGLQFLFEYFSETQRNKGNFPGRFSGRQFSNSRSEMNVSTLELGDSALYLCASSLAAGEETQYFGPGTRLLVL.

This sequence joins TRBV18 and TRBJ1-6; TRBD1 is a possible D gene (6 bases). Looked up from germline, CDR1 is KGHSH and CDR2 is LQKENI. CDR3 size: 17 residues. Trimming took 2 bases from V and 10 from J, leaving 21 bases between them. The CDR3 sequence: CASSPRMPGGGESPLHF. The CDR3, as DNA: TGTGCCAGCTCACCAAGGATGCCCGGAGGGGGAGAATCACCCCTCCACTTT.

V is TRBV10-3 and J is TRBJ1-1, with D uncertain. This CDR3 is 12 amino acids long. The ends were cut back, 7 bases at V and 0 bases at J, with 6 bases in the middle. Germline V gene lookup returns CDR1 ENHRY and CDR2 SYGVKD. The CDR3 DNA reads TGTGCCATCAACTCGATGAACACTGAAGCTTTCTTT. The encoded protein is CAINSMNTEAFF.

A few counts support this clone. The chain couples TRBV6-5 to TRBJ2-1, with 8 bases fitting TRBD1. Germline-derived CDR1 and CDR2 are MNHEY and SVGAGI. The CDR3 contains 11 residues. Trimming took 5 bases from V and 10 from J; bases not matched to a gene: 1. This chain's CDR3 is CASSRTGEQFF. The CDR3 bases are TGTGCCAGCAGTCGGACAGGGGAGCAGTTCTTC.

This CDR3 reads CASSEFGRGAFF. CDR3 nucleotide sequence: TGTGCCAGCAGTGAATTTGGAAGGGGCGCTTTCTTT. The chain uses TRBV25-1 and TRBJ1-1, with a possible D match to TRBD1 (5 bases). Germline assignment: CDR1 MGHDK and CDR2 SYGVNS. Trimming took 1 base from V and 11 from J, leaving 11 bases between them. CDR3 length: 12 amino acids.

This clone turned up a few times. This chain uses TRBV10-3 with TRBJ2-7; tentatively, D is TRBD1 (6 bases). This CDR3 region has 17 residues. The V gene lost 2 bases and the J gene lost 3 bases, with 20 bases spanning the gap. Germline CDR1 and CDR2: ENHRY and SYGVKD. CDR3 sequence (DNA): TGTGCCATCAGTGAGACTACGTCAACCGGGACAAACTACGAGCAGTACTTC. It translates to CAISETTSTGTNYEQYF.

The V gene is TRBV19, the J gene TRBJ1-3; unclear D gene. Trimming left V 3 bases short and J 1 base short, with 7 bases between. CDR1 is LNHDA, CDR2 SQIVND, per germline (reference sequence). The CDR3 contains 14 residues. In DNA form, the CDR3 reads TGTGCCAGTAGTATCGGAGTATCTGGAAACACCATATATTTT. It translates to CASSIGVSGNTIYF.

The chain couples TRBV19 to TRBJ2-4; weak D call: TRBD2 (6 bases). The CDR3 is 16 residues long. Deletions cut 5 bases from V and 0 bases from J, with 14 bases between. Germline assignment: CDR1 LNHDA and CDR2 SQIVND (reference sequence). In DNA form, the CDR3 reads TGTGCCAGTAGTCCCCCACCGGGACTAGCCAAAAACATTCAGTACTTC. Its translation: CASSPPPGLAKNIQYF.

V is TRBV6-5 and J is TRBJ1-5; no reliable D call. The CDR3 runs 14 residues. V gave up 5 bases and J gave up 0 bases, with 8 bases separating them. Germline CDR1 and CDR2: MNHEY and SVGAGI. CDR3 sequence reads: CASSRLYSNQPQHF. DNA for the CDR3: TGTGCCAGCAGTAGGCTCTATAGCAATCAGCCCCAGCATTTT.

In its sample, this clone was seen a few times. V is TRBV29-1 and J is TRBJ1-5; D might be TRBD1 (6 bases). Germline CDR1 and CDR2: SQVTM and ANQGSEA. The length of the CDR3 is 15 residues. Trimming left V 4 bases short and J 6 bases short, with 19 bases between. CDR3 sequence: CSVVMDSRESQPQHF. For the CDR3, the DNA is TGCAGCGTTGTAATGGACAGCCGGGAGAGTCAGCCCCAGCATTTT.

This clone was seen a few times. The J gene is TRBJ2-7, the V gene TRBV5-1, with D perhaps TRBD1 or TRBD2 (5 bases each). Germline CDR1 reads SGHRS; CDR2 reads YFSETQ. V lost 4 bases and J lost 6, with 17 bases in between. The CDR3 contains 14 residues. CDR3 region: CASSPRDPPSEQYF. The CDR3 bases are TGCGCCAGCAGCCCCCGGGACCCTCCGTCCGAGCAGTACTTC.

There are a few counts of this clone. The chain is built from TRBV14 and TRBJ1-2, with D perhaps matching TRBD1 (6 bases). V was pared by 0 bases and J by 4 bases, with 15 bases between. CDR3 length: 16 amino acids. Germline CDR1 reads SGHDN; CDR2 reads FVKESK. CDR3 DNA: TGTGCCAGCAGCCAAGAGACCGGGGGGCGAGGCTATGGCTACACCTTC. Residues: CASSQETGGRGYGYTF.

This clone was recorded a few times. The genes are TRBV6-6 and TRBJ1-2; TRBD1 aligns across 9 bases. The CDR3 loop spans 16 amino acids. J gave up 3 bases and V 6 bases, and 11 bases lay outside the gene matches. Germline CDR1 is MNHNY and CDR2 is SVGAGI (reference sequence). The CDR3 sequence is CASSQTPGQGHYGYTF. Here the CDR3 DNA reads TGTGCCAGCAGCCAGACGCCGGGACAGGGCCACTATGGCTACACCTTC.

The V call is TRBV7-9, the J call TRBJ2-7; no clear D. V gave up 5 bases and J gave up 1 base, with 9 bases separating them. The CDR3 covers 13 residues. Germline lookup yields CDR1 SEHNR and CDR2 FQNEAQ (reference sequence). CDR3 DNA: TGTGCCAGCAGCCTCCTTGGTTCCTACGAGCAGTACTTC. It translates to CASSLLGSYEQYF.

The chain uses TRBV7-9 and TRBJ2-7; 9 bases match TRBD1. Germline V CDR1 and CDR2: SEHNR, FQNEAQ (reference sequence). The CDR3 covers 14 residues. The junction had 5 bases not matched to a gene; V was cut back by 7 bases and J by 1 base. CDR3 sequence reads: CASTRQGGSYEQYF. DNA of the CDR3: TGTGCCAGCACAAGACAGGGGGGTTCCTACGAGCAGTACTTC.

This clone was counted only a few times. Its ends do not fully match the called genes, so a read error is possible. This chain connects TRBV7-7 to TRBJ2-2; D is possibly TRBD1 (6 bases). This CDR3 has 16 amino acids. Germline assignment: CDR1 SSHAT and CDR2 FNYEAQ (reference sequence). As DNA, the CDR3 is TGTGCTAGCAGCTTATCCCAGGGGTCCAACACCGGGGAGCTGTTTTTT. This encodes CASSLSQGSNTGELFF. The full variable domain, in which reference TRBV7-7 and TRBJ2-2 provide the parts outside the CDR3, is GAGVSQSPRYKVTKRGQDVTLRCDPISSHATLYWYQQALGQGPEFLTYFNYEAQPDKSGLPSDRFSAERPEGSISTLTIQRTEQRDSAMYRCASSLSQGSNTGELFFGEGSRLTVL.

This clone was observed a handful of times. The rearrangement links TRBV30 to TRBJ1-2; 12 bases map to TRBD1. Germline lookup yields CDR1 GTSNPN and CDR2 SVGIG (reference sequence). With 4 bases clipped from V and 6 bases from J, the junction kept 3 bases outside the gene matches. The CDR3 covers 13 residues. DNA for the CDR3: TGTGCCTGGAACCGGGACAGGGGGCATGGCTACACCTTC. Translated, it gives CAWNRDRGHGYTF.

In its sample, this clone was seen a few times. This chain links TRBV27 with TRBJ2-3; the D is unclear. The CDR3 consists of 15 residues. With 3 bases removed from V and 6 bases from J, the gap between germline ends came to 16 bases. Germline V CDR1 and CDR2: MNHEY, SMNVEV (reference sequence). The CDR3 DNA follows: TGTGCCAGCAGTTTTCGTGGGGAACCCACCGATACGCAGTATTTT. It yields the protein CASSFRGEPTDTQYF.

This chain uses TRBV2 with TRBJ1-1; the D gene is possibly TRBD1 (5 bases). V gave up 8 bases and J gave up 4 bases, with 17 bases separating them. The germline V gene has CDR1 SNHLY and CDR2 FYNNEI. This CDR3 is 14 amino acids long. CDR3 nucleotides: TGTGCCAGCCAGCCCACGACTGGGGCCACTGAAGCTTTCTTT. Amino acids: CASQPTTGATEAFF.

The rearrangement links TRBV6-4 to TRBJ2-1, with TRBD1 matching 8 bases. This CDR3 has 13 amino acids. J gave up 10 bases and V 3 bases, and 5 bases lay outside the gene matches. From germline, CDR1 is MRHNA and CDR2 SNTAGT. The CDR3 DNA reads TGTGCCAGCAGTGAGGACAGGGTAGGGGAGCAGTTCTTC. This codes for CASSEDRVGEQFF.

This clone was detected a few times. DNA for the CDR3: TGTGCCAGCAGCTATGATTACTCTGGAAACACCATATATTTT. Its translation is CASSYDYSGNTIYF. The V call is TRBV6-5, the J call TRBJ1-3; the D is unclear. Germline values: CDR1 MNHEY, CDR2 SVGAGI. V dropped 6 bases and J dropped 0 bases, with 9 bases sitting between them. CDR3 size: 14 residues.